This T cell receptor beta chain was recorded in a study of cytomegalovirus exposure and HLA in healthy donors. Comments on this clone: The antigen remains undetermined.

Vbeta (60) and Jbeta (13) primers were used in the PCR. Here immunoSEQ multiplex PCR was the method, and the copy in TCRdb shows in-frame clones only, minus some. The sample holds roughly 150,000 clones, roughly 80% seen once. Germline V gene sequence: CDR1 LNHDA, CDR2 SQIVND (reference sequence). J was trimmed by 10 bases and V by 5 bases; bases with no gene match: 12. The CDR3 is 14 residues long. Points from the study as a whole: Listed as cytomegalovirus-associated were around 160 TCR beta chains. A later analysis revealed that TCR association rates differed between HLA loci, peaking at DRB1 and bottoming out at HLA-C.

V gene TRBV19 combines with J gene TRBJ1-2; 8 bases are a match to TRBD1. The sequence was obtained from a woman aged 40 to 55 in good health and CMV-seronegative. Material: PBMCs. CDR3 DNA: TGTGCCAGTAGTCCCCTGGACAGGGACATCGACTACACCTTC. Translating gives CASSPLDRDIDYTF. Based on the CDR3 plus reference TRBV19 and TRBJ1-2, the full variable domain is DGGITQSPKYLFRKEGQNVTLSCEQNLNHDAMYWYRQDPGQGLRLIYYSQIVNDFQKGDIAEGYSVSREKKESFPLTVTSAQKNPTAFYLCASSPLDRDIDYTFGSGTRLTVV.